These 27 T cell receptor beta chains share one sample of origin, sequenced in a study of vaccination and CD4 T cells after COVID-19. Which antigens these TCRs recognize remains unknown. Treatment defined: 10-day PBMC culture with coronavirus spike peptide pools or control peptides (ViraFEST assay). Scientists ran DNA taken from cultured CD4+ T cells through the Oncomine TCR Beta short-read assay for sequencing. MiXCR was run by TCRdb on the PCR reads, yielding one entry per CDR3 protein. The table includes about 17,000 distinct CDR3 sequences, more than 25% detected once. Sequenced input: cultured CD4+ T cells from blood. These receptors were obtained from a human donor with COVID-19.

This clonotype showed up just once. V usage is TRBV10-1 and J usage is TRBJ2-1; perhaps TRBD1 as D (6 bases). Between the trimmed V and J ends, which lost 3 bases and 4 bases, there was a span of 19 bases. This CDR3 has 17 residues. Per the germline V gene, CDR1 is WNHNN and CDR2 is SYGVQD (reference sequence). CDR3 sequence: CASSEPDTGLLYNEQFF. The CDR3 DNA follows: TGCGCCAGCAGTGAACCGGATACAGGGTTGCTTTACAATGAGCAGTTCTTC.

This clonotype has only a few counts. The chain links TRBV15 to TRBJ2-6; 12 bases are shared with TRBD1. This CDR3 comprises 19 residues. The V gene's germline CDR1 is LNHNV and CDR2 YYDKDF (reference sequence). The J segment lost 4 bases and the V segment lost 5 bases, leaving 12 bases of the junction unmatched. The CDR3 DNA reads TGTGCCACCAGCTCCCCCCCGGGACAGGGGGCGCACGGGGCCAACGTCCTGACTTTC. Protein: CATSSPPGQGAHGANVLTF.

This clonotype came up a few times. The V gene is TRBV11-3, the J gene TRBJ2-7; D ambiguous. The CDR3 spans 12 residues. Germline lookup yields CDR1 SGHNT and CDR2 YENEEA. The V end lost 1 base, the J end lost 4 bases, and 5 bases lay between the germline ends. Here the CDR3 DNA reads TGTGCCAGCAGCTTAGGAGTGTACGAGCAGTACTTC. Its protein product is CASSLGVYEQYF.

This clonotype is termed medium-sized (0.01 to 0.1%). CDR3 nucleotide sequence: TGTGCCAGCAGTACCAGGGATGGCTATGGCTACACCTTC. It codes for CASSTRDGYGYTF. The chain recombines TRBV27 with TRBJ1-2, with D possibly being TRBD1 (5 bases). V was clipped by 5 bases and J by 4 bases, with 11 bases between them. The length of the CDR3 is 13 residues. Germline lookup yields CDR1 MNHEY and CDR2 SMNVEV (reference sequence).

The gene calls are TRBV28 and TRBJ1-6; D is possibly TRBD1 (5 bases). CDR3 length: 14 amino acids. The V gene lost 7 bases and the J gene lost 9 bases, with 16 bases spanning the gap. Germline CDR1 is MDHEN and CDR2 is SYDVKM. The CDR3 here is CASKGPAGTSPLHF. The CDR3 nucleotides are TGTGCCAGCAAGGGACCCGCTGGAACTTCACCCCTCCACTTT. Full variable domain (rest looked up from reference TRBV28 and TRBJ1-6): DVKVTQSSRYLVKRTGEKVFLECVQDMDHENMFWYRQDPGLGLRLIYFSYDVKMKEKGDIPEGYSVSREKKERFSLILESASTNQTSMYLCASKGPAGTSPLHFGNGTRLTVT.

This chain uses TRBV6-5 with TRBJ1-1; no clear D. The V gene's germline CDR1 is MNHEY and CDR2 SVGAGI. This CDR3 is built from 13 residues. V lost 4 bases, J lost 7 bases, and 13 bases lay in between. The CDR3 is CASSSKVRLEAFF. The CDR3 coding sequence is TGTGCCAGCAGTTCTAAGGTCCGCCTTGAAGCTTTCTTT.

The rearrangement links TRBV29-1 to TRBJ2-5, with 11 bases matching TRBD1. This CDR3 spans 14 amino acids. J was trimmed by 5 bases and V by 8 bases; bases with no gene match: 10. The germline CDR1 and CDR2 sequences are SQVTM and ANQGSEA. Here the CDR3 reads CSFKRTGGQETQYF. The CDR3 nucleotides are TGCAGCTTTAAGAGGACAGGGGGCCAGGAGACCCAGTACTTC.

The rearrangement links TRBV5-1 to TRBJ2-3; 9 bases line up with TRBD1. This CDR3 is 16 amino acids long. CDR1 is SGHRS, CDR2 YFSETQ, per germline. The V gene end was trimmed by 1 base and the J gene end by 3 bases; junction bases not matched to a gene: 6. CDR3 nucleotide sequence: TGCGCCAGCAGCTTGTTACAGGGGGCGGGGACAGATACGCAGTATTTT. This translates into CASSLLQGAGTDTQYF.

This clonotype appeared a few times. The rearrangement uses TRBV9 and TRBJ1-2, with D unclear. The ends were cut back, 2 bases at V and 2 bases at J, with 10 bases in the middle. CDR1 is SGDLS, CDR2 YYNGEE, per germline. There are 14 residues in the CDR3. CDR3 in amino acids: CASSVSGGNYGYTF. CDR3 in DNA: TGTGCCAGCAGCGTGTCCGGCGGGAACTATGGCTACACCTTC.

This clonotype has a handful of counts. V and J are TRBV6-1 and TRBJ1-3; tentatively, D is TRBD1 (6 bases). The CDR3 is 14 residues long. Germline values: CDR1 MNHNS, CDR2 SASEGT. The V end lost 10 bases, the J end lost 0 bases, and 13 bases lay between the germline ends. The CDR3 loop reads CATSGGASGNTIYF. The CDR3 bases are TGTGCCACATCTGGGGGGGCCTCTGGAAACACCATATATTTT.

The CDR3 region has the DNA TGTGCCAGTCGTTATGGACAGGGTCCCTACAATGAGCAGTTCTTC. Its translation is CASRYGQGPYNEQFF. The chain recombines TRBV19 with TRBJ2-1, with 8 bases fitting TRBD1. J lost 2 bases, V lost 8 bases, and 8 bases had no gene match. CDR3 length: 15 residues. Germline CDR1 is LNHDA and CDR2 is SQIVND (reference sequence).

This chain links TRBV5-1 with TRBJ1-2, with D unclear. The CDR3 length is 12 residues. Per the germline V gene, CDR1 is SGHRS and CDR2 is YFSETQ. Deletions cut 2 bases from V and 1 base from J, with 3 bases between. The CDR3 DNA is TGCGCCAGCAGCTTACATAACTATGGCTACACCTTC. Translating gives CASSLHNYGYTF. Variable domain in full (rest from reference TRBV5-1 and TRBJ1-2): KAGVTQTPRYLIKTRGQQVTLSCSPISGHRSVSWYQQTPGQGLQFLFEYFSETQRNKGNFPGRFSGRQFSNSRSEMNVSTLELGDSALYLCASSLHNYGYTFGSGTRLTVV.

The rearrangement joins TRBV6-1 to TRBJ2-2; 8 bases are shared with TRBD1. This CDR3 is built from 16 residues. From germline, CDR1 is MNHNS and CDR2 SASEGT. Losses at the gene ends were 8 bases for V and 2 bases for J; bases not matched to a gene: 10. In nucleotides, the CDR3 is TGTGCCAGCGACCAGGGGGCCCGAAGAAACACCGGGGAGCTGTTTTTT. It translates to CASDQGARRNTGELFF.

This clonotype is classed as medium-sized. The J gene is TRBJ1-5, the V gene TRBV6-1; D unresolved. V was clipped by 10 bases and J by 0 bases, with 13 bases between them. The CDR3 sequence is 14 residues long. Germline values: CDR1 MNHNS, CDR2 SASEGT. The CDR3 nucleotides read TGTGCCACCGTTGTGGCGTATAGCAATCAGCCCCAGCATTTT. Translated: CATVVAYSNQPQHF.

V gene TRBV30 combines with J gene TRBJ2-2, with 10 bases identical to TRBD2. CDR3 length equals 16 residues. Germline V gene lookup returns CDR1 GTSNPN and CDR2 SVGIG (reference sequence). V lost 3 bases and J lost 5; bases outside the gene matches: 9. CDR3: CAWSASGTSVTGELFF. The CDR3 DNA follows: TGTGCCTGGAGCGCCTCCGGGACTAGCGTGACCGGGGAGCTGTTTTTT.

The chain joins TRBV7-2 to TRBJ2-1; TRBD2 matches 11 bases. V lost 5 bases, J lost 7 bases, and 16 bases stayed unmatched. The CDR3 covers 18 residues. Germline CDR1 SGHTA, CDR2 FQGNSA. CDR3 amino acids: CASSLRISGGGRGNEQFF. The CDR3 DNA sequence: TGTGCCAGCAGCCTGCGTATTAGCGGGGGGGGTAGGGGGAATGAGCAGTTCTTC.

This clonotype was seen more than once but under ten times. This chain joins TRBV12-3 or TRBV12-4 and TRBJ1-1, with TRBD1 as a possible D gene (6 bases). V lost 3 bases and J lost 0, with 8 bases in between. The CDR3 totals 14 residues. The CDR3 loop is CASSLGHLNTEAFF. CDR3 bases: TGTGCCAGCAGTTTGGGACACTTGAACACTGAAGCTTTCTTT.

The chain is built from TRBV29-1 and TRBJ2-5, with TRBD1 matching over 7 bases. V was pared by 4 bases and J by 4 bases, with 6 bases of the junction left unmatched. The V gene's germline CDR1 is SQVTM and CDR2 ANQGSEA. The CDR3 runs to 13 residues. CDR3 sequence: CSVARGLGETQYF. The CDR3 bases are TGCAGCGTTGCCAGGGGGTTGGGAGAGACCCAGTACTTC.

The genes are TRBV6-1 and TRBJ2-6; no definite D call. Trimming shortened V by 5 bases and J by 7 bases, and 15 bases separated the two germline ends. Germline assignment: CDR1 MNHNS and CDR2 SASEGT. The CDR3 totals 15 residues. The CDR3 is CASSPRFAGANVLTF. As DNA, the CDR3 is TGTGCCAGCAGTCCCCGATTTGCAGGTGCCAACGTCCTGACTTTC.

This clonotype was seen once. This chain links TRBV24-1 with TRBJ2-1; TRBD1 agrees at 8 bases. V shed 10 bases and J 6 bases; nucleotides not matched to a gene: 10. Germline V gene data show CDR1 as KGHDR and CDR2 as SFDVKD. The CDR3 covers 14 residues. The CDR3 reads CATEQTGARNEQFF. Here the CDR3 DNA reads TGTGCCACGGAACAGACAGGGGCACGCAATGAGCAGTTCTTC.

This clonotype showed up just a few times. The gene calls are TRBV6-1 and TRBJ1-2; 11 nucleotides line up with TRBD1. V gave up 7 bases and J gave up 12 bases; unmatched junction bases: 7. Germline CDR1 MNHNS, CDR2 SASEGT. CDR3 length equals 12 residues. The CDR3 DNA reads TGTGCCAGCACCCAAGGACAGGGGGCCCACACCTTC. It codes for CASTQGQGAHTF.

This sequence joins TRBV14 and TRBJ2-3, with D possibly TRBD2 on 5 matching bases. Trimming left V 2 bases short and J 4 bases short, with 16 bases between. This CDR3 has 16 amino acids. Germline V lookup: CDR1 SGHDN, CDR2 FVKESK. The chain's CDR3 is CASSQRRDLSADTQYF. The CDR3 DNA is TGTGCCAGCAGCCAACGCCGGGATCTCAGCGCAGATACGCAGTATTTT.

The chain combines TRBV18 with TRBJ2-2; possibly TRBD1 for D (6 bases). Trimming removed 6 bases from V and 4 bases from J, with 15 bases in between. In germline, CDR1 is KGHSH, CDR2 LQKENI. This CDR3 spans 15 amino acids. CDR3 bases: TGTGCCAGCTCTCAAACGACAGGAGCCACCGGGGAGCTGTTTTTT. This gives the protein CASSQTTGATGELFF.

This clonotype is deemed medium-sized (0.01 to 0.1%). The chain recombines TRBV27 with TRBJ2-5; TRBD2 agrees at 13 bases. J was trimmed by 2 bases and V by 10 bases; bases with no gene match: 10. Germline V CDR1 and CDR2: MNHEY, SMNVEV (reference sequence). CDR3 length equals 16 residues. CDR3 protein: CAITKGLAGPQETQYF. The CDR3 region has the DNA TGTGCCATTACGAAGGGACTAGCGGGACCGCAAGAGACCCAGTACTTC.

In DNA form, the CDR3 reads TGTGCCAGCTCCCCGGGGGGGGCTTCGCCCCAGCATTTT. Translated, it gives CASSPGGASPQHF. The chain couples TRBV7-9 to TRBJ1-5, with TRBD1 as a possible D gene (6 bases). Germline assignment: CDR1 SEHNR and CDR2 FQNEAQ (reference sequence). Deletions cut 8 bases from V and 9 bases from J, with 17 bases between. This CDR3 region has 13 residues. Full variable domain (rest looked up from reference TRBV7-9 and TRBJ1-5): DTGVSQNPRHKITKRGQNVTFRCDPISEHNRLYWYRQTLGQGPEFLTYFQNEAQLEKSRLLSDRFSAERPKGSFSTLEIQRTEQGDSAMYLCASSPGGASPQHFGDGTRLSIL.

The V gene is TRBV5-1, the J gene TRBJ1-6, with D maybe TRBD1 (5 bases). The CDR3 is made up of 15 amino acids. The V and J ends lost 3 bases and 5 bases respectively, with 12 bases between them. CDR1 and CDR2 (germline): SGHRS, YFSETQ. In DNA form, the CDR3 reads TGCGCCAGCAGCTCGGGGGGACGGAATAATTCACCCCTCCACTTT. Protein product: CASSSGGRNNSPLHF.

Remarks on this clonotype: A junction end diverges from the germline sequence, so it may reflect a read error. The J gene is TRBJ1-2, the V gene TRBV12-3 or TRBV12-4, with a weak D call TRBD1 (6 bases). The CDR3 extends over 14 amino acids. The CDR3 nucleotides read TGTGCCAGCAGTTTATTTCGGGACACCTATGGCTACATCTTC. It codes for CASSLFRDTYGYIF.